Below, 26 T cell receptor beta chains from the same sample are listed, as sequenced in a study of shared T cell receptors in the human thymus. Profiling relied on immunoSEQ multiplex PCR, and the TCRdb table lists in-frame clones only, not all of them. The data hold roughly 68,000 clones, with over 90% observed a single time. The specimen was thymocytes. All receptors come from a human donor.

This clone was picked up one time. The CDR3 region has the DNA TGTGCCAGCAGCCAGAGGGGGGCAAGCTCCTACAATGAGCAGTTCTTC. As protein: CASSQRGASSYNEQFF. The chain combines TRBV11-3 with TRBJ2-1; D is perhaps TRBD1 or TRBD2 (6 bases each). The CDR3 is 16 amino acids. V was trimmed by 5 bases and J by 0 bases, leaving 14 bases between them. Germline values: CDR1 SGHNT, CDR2 YENEEA. The full variable domain, with the rest looked up from reference TRBV11-3 and TRBJ2-1, is EAGVVQSPRYKIIEKKQPVAFWCNPISGHNTLYWYLQNLGQGPELLIRYENEEAVDDSQLPKDRFSAERLKGVDSTLKIQPAELGDSAVYLCASSQRGASSYNEQFFGPGTRLTVL.

This clone was recorded once. This chain uses TRBV4-3 with TRBJ1-2; D ambiguous. V lost 1 base, J lost 4 bases, and 7 bases lay in between. Per germline, CDR1 LGHNA and CDR2 YSLEER. The CDR3 consists of 13 residues. CDR3: CASSQGSLYGYTF. Written as DNA, the CDR3 is TGCGCCAGCAGCCAAGGTTCGCTCTATGGCTACACCTTC.

The chain couples TRBV7-2 to TRBJ1-1; TRBD1 matches 11 bases. V shed 5 bases and J 3 bases; nucleotides not matched to a gene: 14. Germline-derived CDR1 and CDR2 are SGHTA and FQGNSA. The CDR3 is 18 residues long. The CDR3 reads CASSIKLGQGAGDTEAFF. The CDR3 nucleotides are TGTGCCAGCAGCATAAAGTTAGGACAGGGGGCGGGAGACACTGAAGCTTTCTTT. Full variable domain (missing parts from reference TRBV7-2 and TRBJ1-1): GAGVSQSPSNKVTEKGKDVELRCDPISGHTALYWYRQSLGQGLEFLIYFQGNSAPDKSGLPSDRFSAERTGGSVSTLTIQRTQQEDSAVYLCASSIKLGQGAGDTEAFFGQGTRLTVV.

V usage is TRBV4-1 and J usage is TRBJ1-3; a possible D gene is TRBD1 (5 bases). Per germline, CDR1 MGHRA and CDR2 YSYEKL. V was cut by 1 base and J by 0 bases, with 13 bases left in between. CDR3 length equals 17 residues. CDR3 in DNA: TGCGCCAGCAGCCAAGTACCTGACAGTTCCTCTGGAAACACCATATATTTT. Translating it yields CASSQVPDSSSGNTIYF.

The CDR3 sequence is CAWSVGAYEQYF. CDR3 DNA: TGTGCCTGGAGTGTTGGGGCCTACGAGCAGTACTTC. V usage is TRBV30 and J usage is TRBJ2-5; no clear D gene. TRBJ2-7 explains the end of the DNA better; the J call may be wrong. This CDR3 is built from 12 residues. Germline CDR1 GTSNPN, CDR2 SVGIG (reference sequence).

This CDR3 reads CASSLTYRQGSYEQYF. CDR3 bases: TGCGCCAGCAGCTTAACTTACAGACAGGGTTCCTACGAGCAGTACTTC. This chain joins TRBV5-1 and TRBJ2-7; 7 bases map to TRBD1. Germline lookup yields CDR1 SGHRS and CDR2 YFSETQ. Trimming took 2 bases from V and 1 from J; bases not matched to a gene: 9. The CDR3 consists of 16 residues.

The CDR3 spells CAISRTGTGSEYSQPQHF. In DNA, the CDR3 is TGTGCCATCAGTCGAACCGGGACAGGGTCTGAGTACAGTCAGCCCCAGCATTTT. The chain uses TRBV10-3 and TRBJ1-5; TRBD1 matches 9 bases. CDR1 ENHRY and CDR2 SYGVKD come from the germline V gene. The CDR3 sequence is 18 residues long. J gave up 6 bases and V 5 bases, and 17 bases lay outside the gene matches.

The chain is built from TRBV18 and TRBJ2-7; D is uncertain. V was cut by 2 bases and J by 2 bases, with 13 bases left in between. The CDR3 consists of 15 residues. CDR1 and CDR2 (germline): KGHSH, LQKENI. This CDR3 is CASSPVLQNAYEQYF. The CDR3 DNA reads as TGTGCCAGCTCACCAGTCTTACAGAATGCCTACGAGCAGTACTTC.

The chain's CDR3 is CASERVSGANVLTF. The DNA for the CDR3 is TGTGCCAGCGAACGGGTGTCTGGGGCCAACGTCCTGACTTTC. This rearrangement joins TRBV28 to TRBJ2-6; D ambiguous. The CDR3 is 14 residues long. The V end was cut by 8 bases, the J end by 1 base, with 9 bases between. CDR1 and CDR2 (germline): MDHEN, SYDVKM.

The chain has TRBV19 and TRBJ1-3; 7 nucleotides agree with TRBD1. Looked up from germline, CDR1 is LNHDA and CDR2 is SQIVND (reference sequence). This CDR3 comprises 16 residues. J gave up 0 bases and V 5 bases, and 7 bases lay outside the gene matches. The CDR3 reads CASSSPTGRSGNTIYF. CDR3 in DNA: TGTGCCAGTAGTTCGCCGACAGGGCGCTCTGGAAACACCATATATTTT.

V is TRBV21-1 and J is TRBJ1-6. TRBV21-1 is termed a pseudogene. CDR3 length: 11 amino acids. The CDR3 protein is CASSISSPLHF. CDR3 in DNA: TGTGCCAGCAGCATCTCGTCACCCCTCCACTTT.

The CDR3 sequence is CASSMTGATEKLFF. In DNA, the CDR3 is TGTGCCAGTAGTATGACAGGGGCGACTGAAAAACTGTTTTTT. V is TRBV19 and J is TRBJ1-4, with 8 positions matching TRBD1. Germline loops: CDR1 LNHDA, CDR2 SQIVND (reference sequence). CDR3 length equals 14 residues. Losses at the gene ends were 3 bases for V and 7 bases for J; bases not matched to a gene: 4.

The chain employs TRBV15 and TRBJ1-2; 7 positions match TRBD1. This CDR3 region has 18 residues. Germline trimming cut 3 bases from V and 0 bases from J; bases unmatched to any gene: 13. CDR1 is LNHNV, CDR2 YYDKDF, per germline (reference sequence). CDR3 nucleotide sequence: TGTGCCACCAGCAGGGCGAACCCGGGACAGCATACTAACTATGGCTACACCTTC. Translating gives CATSRANPGQHTNYGYTF.

V usage is TRBV14 and J usage is TRBJ2-7; 8 bases are shared with TRBD2. Germline CDR1 SGHDN, CDR2 FVKESK. J lost 0 bases, V lost 5 bases, and 12 bases had no gene match. The CDR3 is 17 residues long. As DNA, the CDR3 is TGTGCCAGCAGCTTAACGGTTTGGACTAGCACCTCCTACGAGCAGTACTTC. Its protein is CASSLTVWTSTSYEQYF.

This sequence joins TRBV5-1 and TRBJ2-1; D may be TRBD2 (6 bases). Trimming removed 4 bases from V and 6 bases from J, with 17 bases in between. The CDR3 extends over 15 amino acids. The germline V gene has CDR1 SGHRS and CDR2 YFSETQ. The chain's CDR3 is CASSKGWGVGNEQFF. The CDR3 region has the DNA TGCGCCAGCAGCAAAGGTTGGGGGGTCGGCAATGAGCAGTTCTTC.

The rearrangement links TRBV7-8 to TRBJ1-6; the D gene is possibly TRBD1 (5 bases). The V end lost 7 bases, the J end lost 7 bases, and 32 bases lay between the germline ends. Germline CDR1 reads SGHVS; CDR2 reads FQNEAQ. This CDR3 has 20 amino acids. The CDR3 coding sequence is TGTGCCAGCACCGAAAGGGGCCTCACAGGAGGATTCCTTGAAAATTCACCCCTCCACTTT. Amino acids: CASTERGLTGGFLENSPLHF.

The chain combines TRBV7-3 with TRBJ2-1; 11 nucleotides agree with TRBD2. This CDR3 has 17 amino acids. V shed 5 bases, J shed 4 bases, and the junction held 10 bases outside the gene matches. Germline CDR1 is SGHTA and CDR2 is FQGTGA. The CDR3 loop reads CASSPTSGTQPYNEQFF. In DNA, the CDR3 is TGTGCCAGCAGCCCGACTAGCGGGACGCAGCCTTACAATGAGCAGTTCTTC.

The gene calls are TRBV5-6 and TRBJ1-2, with TRBD1 matching 7 bases. Germline V gene sequence: CDR1 SGHDT, CDR2 YYEEEE. V gave up 6 bases and J gave up 4 bases; unmatched junction bases: 18. The CDR3 is 17 residues long. The CDR3 DNA sequence: TGTGCCAGCACCCTTAGGACAGGCGAGGGGGGATTCTATGGCTACACCTTC. It yields the protein CASTLRTGEGGFYGYTF.

This chain uses TRBV5-6 with TRBJ2-5, with D perhaps matching TRBD2 (5 bases). Germline V gives CDR1 SGHDT, CDR2 YYEEEE. Trimming shortened V by 0 bases and J by 5 bases, and 20 bases separated the two germline ends. This CDR3 contains 17 residues. Written as DNA, the CDR3 is TGTGCCAGCAGCTTGGGCCCCTCGGGGAGCTACGGGGAGACCCAGTACTTC. It codes for CASSLGPSGSYGETQYF.

The J gene is TRBJ1-4, the V gene TRBV4-3; maybe TRBD1 (5 bases). The CDR3 consists of 17 residues. CDR1 and CDR2 (germline): LGHNA, YSLEER. V shed 0 bases and J shed 6 bases, with 17 bases lying between them. The CDR3 DNA reads as TGCGCCAGCAGCCAAGAAGGTGGGGGGAGTCGGGATGAAAAACTGTTTTTT. Translation gives CASSQEGGGSRDEKLFF.

This chain joins TRBV4-2 and TRBJ2-1; TRBD2 agrees at 8 bases. J gave up 8 bases and V 5 bases, and 8 bases lay outside the gene matches. The CDR3 runs to 14 residues. Germline CDR1 and CDR2: LGHNA and YNFKEQ. The CDR3 sequence: CASSYAGGHDEQFF. CDR3 nucleotides: TGTGCCAGCAGCTACGCGGGGGGCCACGATGAGCAGTTCTTC.

This chain joins TRBV5-1 and TRBJ2-7; D perhaps matches TRBD1 (5 bases). V lost 1 base and J 3 bases, leaving 8 bases between the germline ends. Germline values: CDR1 SGHRS, CDR2 YFSETQ. CDR3 length: 13 amino acids. The CDR3 DNA sequence: TGCGCCAGCAGCTTGACCAGGGACTACGAGCAGTACTTC. Translating gives CASSLTRDYEQYF.

The chain combines TRBV7-6 with TRBJ2-7, with 7 positions matching TRBD1. Trimming cost V 4 bases and J 2 bases; bases outside gene matches: 8. The CDR3 runs to 15 residues. Germline CDR1 reads SGHVS; CDR2 reads FNYEAQ. The CDR3 nucleotides are TGTGCCAGCAGCTGGAGGACAGGCGCTACCTACGAGCAGTACTTC. Its protein product is CASSWRTGATYEQYF.

In regard to this clone: One junction end disagrees with the germline gene, perhaps due to a read error. The V gene is TRBV10-3, the J gene TRBJ2-3, with unresolved D. Germline values: CDR1 ENHRY, CDR2 SYGVKD. The CDR3 is 12 residues long. CDR3 region: CASSEFTDTQYF. The CDR3 DNA sequence: TGTGCCAGCAGTGAGTTCACAGATACGCAGTATTTT.

This rearrangement joins TRBV4-3 to TRBJ2-7, with TRBD2 matching 9 bases. Germline CDR1 LGHNA, CDR2 YSLEER. The CDR3 contains 17 residues. The trim removed 1 base at V and 3 bases at J, leaving 10 bases unmatched. The CDR3 reads CASSQARCGGAGYEQYF. CDR3 DNA: TGCGCCAGCAGCCAAGCCAGATGCGGGGGGGCGGGCTACGAGCAGTACTTC.

The chain has TRBV6-5 and TRBJ1-5, with TRBD1 as a possible D gene (6 bases). The CDR3 runs 16 residues. Germline CDR1 and CDR2: MNHEY and SVGAGI. V lost 4 bases and J lost 4, with 17 bases in between. This chain's CDR3 is CASSSRTAGKNQPQHF. CDR3 nucleotides: TGTGCCAGCAGTTCCAGGACAGCCGGAAAGAATCAGCCCCAGCATTTT.